This T cell receptor beta chain was recorded in a study of monozygotic twins with cystic fibrosis. Study-level points and caveats: In this small cohort, shared CDR3 numbers showed no association with age, concordance or disease severity.

Using immunoSEQ multiplex PCR, the repertoire was profiled, and TCRdb retains in-frame clones only, with some absent. Seen here are some 33,000 clones, just over 90% observed once, and the top ten hold 0.19%. As concerns this clone: Its target is unknown.

The germline V gene encodes CDR1 SGHRS and CDR2 YFSETQ. The CDR3 is 14 residues long. Trimming shortened V by 0 bases and J by 4 bases, and 9 bases separated the two germline ends. The sample taken for sequencing was blood. This chain connects TRBV5-1 to TRBJ2-3; D tentatively fits TRBD1 or TRBD2 (5 bases each). The receptor's source is a boy aged 2 to 10 with cystic fibrosis. In DNA form, the CDR3 reads TGCGCCAGCAGCTTGGGGGACGGATCAGATACGCAGTATTTT. Translating gives CASSLGDGSDTQYF.